This T cell receptor beta chain stems from a study of shared clonotypes between healthy human individuals. Study-wide findings and caveats: Tissue TCR repertoires likely differ from these blood-only repertoires.

Evenly divided among several immunoSEQ plates was the genomic DNA of each subset. This table comes from immunoSEQ multiplex PCR, and its TCRdb copy is limited to in-frame clones, with some not included. This sample has around 430,000 clones, with about 85% found just once. This clone was observed once. Antigen unknown. This specimen includes other DNA sequences encoding the same CDR3. This CDR3 is built from 13 residues. Trimming left V 4 bases short and J 6 bases short, with 11 bases between. The V gene's germline CDR1 is SNHLY and CDR2 FYNNEI. Sequenced sample: PBMCs. The sequence came from a woman aged 40-49 years in good health. Some clones in this sample may be carry-over from other donors' samples. The chain uses TRBV2 and TRBJ2-3, with D unresolved. CDR3 coding DNA: TGTGCCAGCAGTGTTGGTACTACTGATACGCAGTATTTT. Its translation: CASSVGTTDTQYF.